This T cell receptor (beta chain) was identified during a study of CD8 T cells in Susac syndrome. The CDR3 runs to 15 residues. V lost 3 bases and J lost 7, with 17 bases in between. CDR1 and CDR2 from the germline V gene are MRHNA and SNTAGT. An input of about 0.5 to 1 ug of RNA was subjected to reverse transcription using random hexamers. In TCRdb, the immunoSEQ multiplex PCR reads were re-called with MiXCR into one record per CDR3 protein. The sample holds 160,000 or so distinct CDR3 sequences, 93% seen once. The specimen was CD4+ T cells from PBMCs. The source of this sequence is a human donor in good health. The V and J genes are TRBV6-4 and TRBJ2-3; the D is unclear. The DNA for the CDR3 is TGTGCCAGCAGTGAGGGCCTAGAGCCCGGTAATACGCAGTATTTT. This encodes CASSEGLEPGNTQYF.